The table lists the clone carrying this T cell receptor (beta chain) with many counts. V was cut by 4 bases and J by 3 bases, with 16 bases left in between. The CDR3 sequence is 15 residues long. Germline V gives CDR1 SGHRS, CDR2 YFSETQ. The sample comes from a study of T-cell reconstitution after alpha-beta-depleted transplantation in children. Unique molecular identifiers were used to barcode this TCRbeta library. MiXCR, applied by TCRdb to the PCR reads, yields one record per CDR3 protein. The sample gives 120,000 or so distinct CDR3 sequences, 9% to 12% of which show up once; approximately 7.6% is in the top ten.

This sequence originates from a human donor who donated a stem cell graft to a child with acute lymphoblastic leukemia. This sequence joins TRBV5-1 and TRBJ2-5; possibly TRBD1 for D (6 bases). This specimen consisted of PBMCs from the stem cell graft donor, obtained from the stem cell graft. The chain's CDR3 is CASSLRRDTKETQYF. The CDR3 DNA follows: TGCGCCAGCAGCCTCCGCCGGGACACCAAAGAGACCCAGTACTTC. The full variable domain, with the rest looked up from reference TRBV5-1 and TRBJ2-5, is KAGVTQTPRYLIKTRGQQVTLSCSPISGHRSVSWYQQTPGQGLQFLFEYFSETQRNKGNFPGRFSGRQFSNSRSEMNVSTLELGDSALYLCASSLRRDTKETQYFGPGTRLLVL.